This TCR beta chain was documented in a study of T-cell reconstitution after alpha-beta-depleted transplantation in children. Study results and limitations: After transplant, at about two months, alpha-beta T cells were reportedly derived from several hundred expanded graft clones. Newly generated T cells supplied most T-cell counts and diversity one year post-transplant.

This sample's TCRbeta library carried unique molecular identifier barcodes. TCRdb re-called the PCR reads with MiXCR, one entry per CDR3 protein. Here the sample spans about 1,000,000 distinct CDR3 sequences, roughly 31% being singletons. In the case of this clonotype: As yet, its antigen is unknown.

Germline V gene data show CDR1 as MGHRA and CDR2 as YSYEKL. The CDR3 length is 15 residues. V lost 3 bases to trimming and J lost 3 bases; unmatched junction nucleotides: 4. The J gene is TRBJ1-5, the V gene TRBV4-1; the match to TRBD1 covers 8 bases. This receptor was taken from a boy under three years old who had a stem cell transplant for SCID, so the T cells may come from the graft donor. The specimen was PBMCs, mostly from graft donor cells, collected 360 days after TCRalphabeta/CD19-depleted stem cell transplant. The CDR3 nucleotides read TGCGCCAGCAGCCAGGCGGACAGGGACAATCAGCCCCAGCATTTT. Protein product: CASSQADRDNQPQHF.